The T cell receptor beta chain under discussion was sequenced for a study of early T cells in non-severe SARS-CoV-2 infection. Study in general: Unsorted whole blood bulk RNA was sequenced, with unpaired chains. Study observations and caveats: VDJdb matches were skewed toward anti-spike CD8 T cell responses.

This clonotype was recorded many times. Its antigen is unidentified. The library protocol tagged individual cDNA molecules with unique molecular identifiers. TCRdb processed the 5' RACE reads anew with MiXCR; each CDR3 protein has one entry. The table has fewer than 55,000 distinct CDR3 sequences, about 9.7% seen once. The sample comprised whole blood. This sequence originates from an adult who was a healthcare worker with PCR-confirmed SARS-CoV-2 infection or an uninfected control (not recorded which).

Here the CDR3 DNA reads TGTGCCAGCAGCGCCAGGGAAGGGGATCAGCCCCAGCATTTT. Translating it yields CASSAREGDQPQHF. J is TRBJ1-5 and V is TRBV3-1, with a weak D call TRBD1 (5 bases). CDR3 size: 14 residues. The V gene lost 5 bases and the J gene lost 5 bases, with 13 bases spanning the gap. Germline lookup yields CDR1 LGHDT and CDR2 YNNKEL (reference sequence). Variable domain in full (rest from reference TRBV3-1 and TRBJ1-5): DTAVSQTPKYLVTQMGNDKSIKCEQNLGHDTMYWYKQDSKKFLKIMFSYNNKELIINETVPNRFSPKSPDKAHLNLHINSLELGDSAVYFCASSAREGDQPQHFGDGTRLSIL.